This T cell receptor (beta chain) was sequenced during a study of blood T cell repertoires in COVID-19. On the study more broadly: Collection of acute and convalescent COVID-19 samples took place in the United States, Italy and Spain.

Produced via immunoSEQ multiplex PCR; TCRdb's table is partial and in-frame only. The sample includes 250,000 to 300,000 clones, 88% of them seen just once. A few counts support this clone. Either two negative PCRs, clearance, or symptom resolution qualified Cohort 3 donors as recovered. What was sequenced was PBMCs or T cells enriched from blood (not recorded which). This receptor was taken from a woman aged 30 to 39 who had recovered from COVID-19.

The DNA of the CDR3 is TGTGCCAGCGAGGAAAACGCTAGGGGCTACACCTTC. Translation gives CASEENARGYTF. V usage is TRBV28 and J usage is TRBJ1-2; no definite D call. Germline assignment: CDR1 MDHEN and CDR2 SYDVKM. V lost 8 bases, J lost 8 bases, and 15 bases lay in between. The CDR3 is made up of 12 amino acids.